This T cell receptor beta chain was recovered during a study of blood T cells in healthy people across ages. Study-wide background: About one barcoded TCR beta cDNA was captured per two T cells. Findings of the study overall: Donor CMV status, an unknown factor, possibly confounded changes in expanded clonotypes.

Details on this clonotype: Its specificity is not known.

V lost 2 bases to trimming and J lost 13 bases, with 18 bases between them. The CDR3 sequence is 14 residues long. Germline values: CDR1 MNHEY, CDR2 SMNVEV (reference sequence). With a J-beta primer mix and a sample-barcoded 5' primer, a second PCR ran roughly 6 to 11 cycles. At least 3 million CDR3-containing paired-end reads were obtained per sample. One entry per CDR3 protein, called by TCRdb with MiXCR from the 5' RACE reads. The table has 890,000 or so distinct CDR3 sequences, 62% seen once. This sequence originates from a young man in good health. The J gene is TRBJ2-1, the V gene TRBV27; no reliable D call. The sample comprised blood. The CDR3 here is CASSLAPLVGEQFF. Here the CDR3 DNA reads TGTGCCAGCAGTTTAGCCCCGCTAGTAGGTGAACAGTTCTTC.